Following are 25 T cell receptor beta chains from one sample sequenced in a study of shared clonotypes between healthy human individuals. Data came from immunoSEQ multiplex PCR; TCRdb stores just in-frame clones and leaves some out. The sample includes about 2,100,000 clones, about 92% seen only once; the top ten take about 1.8%. Naive-designated CD8 cells lacked CD45RO, were positively enriched for CCR7, and omitted terminally differentiated effector memory CD45RA+ cells. Material for sequencing was naive CD8+ T cells from PBMCs. These TCRs come from a man aged 18 to 29 in good health. Some clones in this sample may be carry-over from other donors' samples.

The V call is TRBV5-1, the J call TRBJ2-7; 13 nucleotides line up with TRBD2. The V segment lost 5 bases and the J segment 1 base; nucleotides outside the gene matches: 3. CDR3 length: 15 amino acids. Per the germline V gene, CDR1 is SGHRS and CDR2 is YFSETQ. The CDR3 region is CASRPLAGGSYEQYF. CDR3 nucleotides: TGCGCCAGCAGGCCACTAGCGGGAGGGTCCTACGAGCAGTACTTC.

The rearrangement uses TRBV21-1 and TRBJ2-7; the table's D call, TRBD1, has no DNA check behind it. TRBV21-1 is termed a pseudogene. This CDR3 spans 14 amino acids. CDR3 loop: CASSKGTGVNEQYF. CDR3 coding DNA: TGTGCCAGCAGCAAGGGGACAGGGGTGAACGAGCAGTACTTC.

The V call is TRBV6-1, the J call TRBJ1-5; D is perhaps TRBD1 (5 bases). Germline CDR1 is MNHNS and CDR2 is SASEGT. V was shortened by 3 bases and J by 2 bases, with 14 bases between the two germline ends. This CDR3 region has 16 residues. The chain's CDR3 is CASSDLALGGNQPQHF. CDR3 in DNA: TGTGCCAGCAGTGACCTAGCCCTGGGGGGCAATCAGCCCCAGCATTTT.

The V call is TRBV5-8, the J call TRBJ2-1; no reliable D call. Deletions cut 0 bases from V and 6 bases from J, with 16 bases between. The germline CDR1 and CDR2 sequences are SGHTS and YDEGEE. CDR3 size: 16 residues. DNA for the CDR3: TGTGCCAGCAGCTTGGCCACGCTATGGGCAGGCAATGAGCAGTTCTTC. It translates to CASSLATLWAGNEQFF.

The CDR3 region is CASSFSLSRGFYEQYF. The CDR3 DNA follows: TGTGCCAGCAGTTTCTCCCTTAGCAGGGGCTTTTACGAGCAGTACTTC. The chain links TRBV28 to TRBJ2-7, with a weak D call TRBD1 (6 bases). V was pared by 3 bases and J by 4 bases, with 19 bases between. The CDR3 is 16 amino acids. In germline, CDR1 is MDHEN, CDR2 SYDVKM.

This chain connects TRBV10-3 to TRBJ2-7, with D perhaps matching TRBD1 (5 bases). V was trimmed by 4 bases and J by 3 bases, leaving 7 bases between them. The CDR3 is made up of 12 amino acids. Germline V gene lookup returns CDR1 ENHRY and CDR2 SYGVKD. CDR3 region: CAISGQGYEQYF. CDR3 bases: TGTGCCATCAGTGGGCAGGGCTACGAGCAGTACTTC.

This chain uses TRBV28 with TRBJ2-7; D gene uncertain. V gave up 7 bases and J gave up 1 base, with 5 bases separating them. Per germline, CDR1 MDHEN and CDR2 SYDVKM. This CDR3 is 11 amino acids long. CDR3 region: CASTTSYEQYF. DNA for the CDR3: TGTGCCAGCACCACTTCCTACGAGCAGTACTTC.

This clone was detected once. In DNA, the CDR3 is TGTGCCAGCAGCTCCGCGCGGGGTGAACATGGCTACACCTTC. This sequence encodes CASSSARGEHGYTF. This chain uses TRBV27 with TRBJ1-2; D unresolved. The germline gives CDR1 MNHEY, CDR2 SMNVEV (reference sequence). V lost 6 bases, J lost 6 bases, and 17 bases lay in between. The length of the CDR3 is 14 residues.

The chain's CDR3 is CASSLCSGVCEQYF. CDR3 bases: TGTGCCAGCAGTTTATGTAGCGGGGTCTGTGAGCAGTACTTC. The rearrangement joins TRBV28 to TRBJ2-7; 8 bases are a match to TRBD2. Germline trimming cut 0 bases from V and 7 bases from J; bases unmatched to any gene: 5. CDR3 size: 14 residues. Germline lookup yields CDR1 MDHEN and CDR2 SYDVKM.

The chain is built from TRBV10-3 and TRBJ2-7; D is uncertain. The length of the CDR3 is 15 residues. CDR1 is ENHRY and CDR2 is SYGVKD in the germline V gene. Trimming left V 2 bases short and J 6 bases short, with 17 bases between. CDR3: CAISEDESPRGEQYF. DNA of the CDR3: TGTGCCATCAGTGAGGATGAGAGCCCTCGCGGCGAGCAGTACTTC.

The CDR3: CASSLGLAGRPGTGELFF. The CDR3 region has the DNA TGTGCCAGCAGCTTAGGTTTAGCGGGACGGCCGGGAACCGGGGAGCTGTTTTTT. This sequence joins TRBV7-7 and TRBJ2-2, with 8 bases fitting TRBD2. CDR1 SSHAT and CDR2 FNYEAQ come from the germline V gene (reference sequence). This CDR3 is 18 amino acids long. J was trimmed by 5 bases and V by 1 base; bases with no gene match: 12.

This clone occurred once. The gene calls are TRBV2 and TRBJ2-3; 7 bases are shared with TRBD1. J gave up 7 bases and V 5 bases, and 3 bases lay outside the gene matches. The germline CDR1 and CDR2 sequences are SNHLY and FYNNEI. The CDR3 loop spans 12 amino acids. CDR3 amino acids: CASSSTGHTQYF. In DNA form, the CDR3 reads TGTGCCAGCAGTTCGACAGGGCATACGCAGTATTTT.

The rearrangement uses TRBV10-3 and TRBJ2-7, with 7 bases fitting TRBD1. Germline trimming cut 3 bases from V and 4 bases from J; bases unmatched to any gene: 6. CDR3 size: 14 residues. Germline CDR1 is ENHRY and CDR2 is SYGVKD. The CDR3 coding sequence is TGTGCCATCAGTGATGAAGGGGGCCATTACGAGCAGTACTTC. This gives the protein CAISDEGGHYEQYF.

The CDR3 nucleotides are TGTGCCAGCAGCAGCCGGGACAGGGGGCTAGAGTACGAGCAGTACTTC. As protein: CASSSRDRGLEYEQYF. The chain recombines TRBV21-1 with TRBJ2-7; TRBD1 is the table's D call and was not checked against the DNA. TRBV21-1 is a pseudogene locus. The CDR3 totals 16 residues.

V gene TRBV28 combines with J gene TRBJ2-2; D uncertain. Trimming shortened V by 3 bases and J by 6 bases, and 11 bases separated the two germline ends. Germline CDR1 is MDHEN and CDR2 is SYDVKM. This CDR3 is 14 amino acids long. Here the CDR3 reads CASSFSQRAGELFF. The DNA of the CDR3 is TGTGCCAGCAGTTTCTCCCAAAGGGCCGGGGAGCTGTTTTTT.

V and J are TRBV7-2 and TRBJ2-7; D not resolved. Trimming removed 5 bases from V and 6 bases from J, with 11 bases in between. The germline gives CDR1 SGHTA, CDR2 FQGNSA. The CDR3 is 12 residues long. The CDR3 coding sequence is TGTGCCAGCAGCCCCGTGTACGGCGAGCAGTACTTC. It translates to CASSPVYGEQYF.

CDR3 coding DNA: TGTGCCAGTAGTTCTGGGGGGGGTAGGACTGAAGCTTTCTTT. It yields the protein CASSSGGGRTEAFF. The chain combines TRBV19 with TRBJ1-1; D is possibly TRBD1 (5 bases). This CDR3 is built from 14 residues. From germline, CDR1 is LNHDA and CDR2 SQIVND (reference sequence). The germline V and J ends were trimmed by 5 bases and 5 bases, with 15 bases remaining between them.

This clone was observed once. The chain links TRBV27 to TRBJ1-2; no clear D. V was pared by 3 bases and J by 5 bases, with 10 bases between. The germline V gene encodes CDR1 MNHEY and CDR2 SMNVEV (reference sequence). The length of the CDR3 is 13 residues. As DNA, the CDR3 is TGTGCCAGCAGTTTTGAATCTGGGTATGGCTACACCTTC. This translates into CASSFESGYGYTF.

J is TRBJ1-5 and V is TRBV19; the D gene is possibly TRBD1 (5 bases). V dropped 5 bases and J dropped 6 bases, with 26 bases sitting between them. The germline gives CDR1 LNHDA, CDR2 SQIVND (reference sequence). This CDR3 contains 18 residues. Here the CDR3 reads CASSLGTSGSVGSQPQHF. CDR3 DNA sequence: TGTGCCAGTAGTCTCGGGACTAGCGGGAGCGTCGGTAGTCAGCCCCAGCATTTT.

The V call is TRBV9, the J call TRBJ2-1; 8 bases are a match to TRBD2. CDR1 is SGDLS, CDR2 YYNGEE, per germline. The CDR3 is made up of 16 amino acids. V shed 0 bases, J shed 3 bases, and the junction held 5 bases outside the gene matches. The CDR3 sequence is CASSVDGTRSYNEQFF. CDR3 nucleotides: TGTGCCAGCAGCGTAGATGGGACTAGGAGCTACAATGAGCAGTTCTTC.

The chain combines TRBV14 with TRBJ1-2, with 7 nucleotides matching TRBD1. The CDR3 is made up of 17 amino acids. Per germline, CDR1 SGHDN and CDR2 FVKESK. Unmatched junction bases numbered 13, after V lost 4 bases and J lost 2 bases. CDR3 bases: TGTGCCAGCAGCCCGAGGACAGGTCGGGATCCAAACTATGGCTACACCTTC. As protein: CASSPRTGRDPNYGYTF.

This rearrangement joins TRBV28 to TRBJ1-2; D is ambiguous. Trimming took 5 bases from V and 2 from J, leaving 12 bases between them. Germline-derived CDR1 and CDR2 are MDHEN and SYDVKM. The CDR3 contains 14 residues. Written as DNA, the CDR3 is TGTGCCAGCAGTCCCACGGGTAGGAACTATGGCTACACCTTC. Its translation is CASSPTGRNYGYTF.

CDR3 DNA sequence: TGCGCCAGCAGCTTGAATCTAGGGCCAATTCAAGAGACCCAGTACTTC. This codes for CASSLNLGPIQETQYF. The gene calls are TRBV5-1 and TRBJ2-5, with D unclear. CDR1 and CDR2 (germline): SGHRS, YFSETQ. Trimming stripped 1 base from V and 2 bases from J, with 15 bases between. The CDR3 extends over 16 amino acids.

This sequence joins TRBV7-9 and TRBJ1-1; TRBD1 might be the D (6 bases). Germline V lookup: CDR1 SEHNR, CDR2 FQNEAQ (reference sequence). Trimming removed 5 bases from V and 1 base from J, with 11 bases in between. This CDR3 comprises 14 residues. Written as DNA, the CDR3 is TGTGCCAGCAGCCGGGACACTAGGAACACTGAAGCTTTCTTT. Protein product: CASSRDTRNTEAFF.

In its sample, this clone was seen once. The J gene is TRBJ1-5, the V gene TRBV7-8; D ambiguous. This CDR3 is built from 12 residues. In germline, CDR1 is SGHVS, CDR2 FQNEAQ. V lost 4 bases, J lost 6 bases, and 7 bases lay in between. The CDR3 region has the DNA TGTGCCAGCAGCTCCTCTCTTCAGCCCCAGCATTTT. It is translated as CASSSSLQPQHF.